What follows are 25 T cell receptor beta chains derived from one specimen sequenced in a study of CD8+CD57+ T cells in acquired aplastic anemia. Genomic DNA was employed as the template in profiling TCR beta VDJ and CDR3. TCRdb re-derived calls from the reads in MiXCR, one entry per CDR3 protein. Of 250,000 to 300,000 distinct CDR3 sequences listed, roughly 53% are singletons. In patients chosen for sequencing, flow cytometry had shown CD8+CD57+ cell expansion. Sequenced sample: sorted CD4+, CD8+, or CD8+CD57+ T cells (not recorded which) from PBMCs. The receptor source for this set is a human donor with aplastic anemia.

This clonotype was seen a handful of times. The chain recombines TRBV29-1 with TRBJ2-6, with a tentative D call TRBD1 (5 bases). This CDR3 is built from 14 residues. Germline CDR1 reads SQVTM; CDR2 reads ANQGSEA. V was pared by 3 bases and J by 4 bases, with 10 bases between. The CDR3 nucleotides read TGCAGCGTTGAGGTAGGGGTCGGGGCCAACGTCCTGACTTTC. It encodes CSVEVGVGANVLTF.

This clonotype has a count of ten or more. Here the CDR3 DNA reads TGCGCCAGCAGCGGGGGGGTTGACAGGGGATTTGAGACCCAGTACTTC. Its protein is CASSGGVDRGFETQYF. J is TRBJ2-5 and V is TRBV5-1; tentatively, D is TRBD1 (8 bases). CDR1 and CDR2 (germline): SGHRS, YFSETQ. The CDR3 runs to 16 residues. The germline V and J ends were trimmed by 4 bases and 5 bases, with 21 bases remaining between them.

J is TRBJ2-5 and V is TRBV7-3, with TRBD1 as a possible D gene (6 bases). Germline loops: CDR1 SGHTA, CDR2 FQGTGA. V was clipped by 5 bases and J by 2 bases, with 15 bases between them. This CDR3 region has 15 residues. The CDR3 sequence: CASSQDEGVQETQYF. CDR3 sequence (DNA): TGTGCCAGCAGCCAAGATGAGGGGGTACAAGAGACCCAGTACTTC.

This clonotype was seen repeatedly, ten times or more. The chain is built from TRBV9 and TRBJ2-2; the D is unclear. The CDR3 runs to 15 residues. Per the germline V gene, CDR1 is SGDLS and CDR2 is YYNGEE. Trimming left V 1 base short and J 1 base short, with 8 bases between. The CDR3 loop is CASSVSVLNTGELFF. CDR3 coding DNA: TGTGCCAGCAGCGTATCCGTTTTGAACACCGGGGAGCTGTTTTTT.

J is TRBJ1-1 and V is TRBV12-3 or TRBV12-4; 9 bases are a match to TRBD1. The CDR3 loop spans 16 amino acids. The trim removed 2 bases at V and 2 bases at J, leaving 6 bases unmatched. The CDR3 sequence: CASSLSPGQGNTEAFF. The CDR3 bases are TGTGCCAGCAGTTTATCCCCGGGACAGGGAAACACTGAAGCTTTCTTT.

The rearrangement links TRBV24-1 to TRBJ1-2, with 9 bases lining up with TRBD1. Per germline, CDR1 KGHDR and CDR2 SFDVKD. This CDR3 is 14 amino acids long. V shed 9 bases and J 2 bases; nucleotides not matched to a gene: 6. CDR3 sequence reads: CATGEGQGNYGYTF. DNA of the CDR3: TGTGCCACCGGCGAGGGACAGGGAAACTATGGCTACACCTTC.

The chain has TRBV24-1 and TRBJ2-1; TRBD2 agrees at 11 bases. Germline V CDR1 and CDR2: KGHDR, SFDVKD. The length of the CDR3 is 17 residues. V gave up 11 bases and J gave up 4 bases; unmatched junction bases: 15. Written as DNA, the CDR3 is TGTGCCAGCTCGCCCCTAGCGGGAGGCTTTGATTACAATGAGCAGTTCTTC. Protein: CASSPLAGGFDYNEQFF.

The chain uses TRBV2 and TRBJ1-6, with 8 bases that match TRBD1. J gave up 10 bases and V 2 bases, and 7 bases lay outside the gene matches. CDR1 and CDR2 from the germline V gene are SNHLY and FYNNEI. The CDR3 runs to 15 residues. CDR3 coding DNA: TGTGCCAGCAGTGAATTTCAGGGGGCCAGATCACCCCTCCACTTT. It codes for CASSEFQGARSPLHF.

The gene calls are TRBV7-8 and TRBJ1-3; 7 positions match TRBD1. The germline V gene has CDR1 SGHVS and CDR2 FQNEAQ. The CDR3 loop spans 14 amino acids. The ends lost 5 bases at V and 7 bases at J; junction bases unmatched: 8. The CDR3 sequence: CASSPVTGQNTIYF. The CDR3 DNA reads TGTGCCAGCAGCCCGGTGACAGGGCAGAACACCATATATTTT. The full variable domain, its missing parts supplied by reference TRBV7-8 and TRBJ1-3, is GAGVSQSPRYKVAKRGQDVALRCDPISGHVSLFWYQQALGQGPEFLTYFQNEAQLDKSGLPSDRFFAERPEGSVSTLKIQRTQQEDSAVYLCASSPVTGQNTIYFGEGSWLTVV.

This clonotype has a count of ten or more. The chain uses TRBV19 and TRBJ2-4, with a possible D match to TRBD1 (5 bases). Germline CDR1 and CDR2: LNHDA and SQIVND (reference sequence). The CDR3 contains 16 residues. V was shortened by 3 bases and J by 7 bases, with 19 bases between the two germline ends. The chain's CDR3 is CASSIRADTAGNIQYF. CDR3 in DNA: TGTGCCAGTAGTATTAGGGCGGACACAGCTGGCAACATTCAGTACTTC.

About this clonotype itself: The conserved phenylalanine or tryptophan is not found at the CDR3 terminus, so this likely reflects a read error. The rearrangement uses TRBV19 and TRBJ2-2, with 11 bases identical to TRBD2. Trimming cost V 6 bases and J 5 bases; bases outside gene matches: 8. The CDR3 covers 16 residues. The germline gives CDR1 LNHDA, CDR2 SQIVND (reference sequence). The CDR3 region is CASRQLAGVGTGELFL. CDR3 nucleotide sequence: TGTGCCAGTAGACAACTAGCGGGAGTTGGGACCGGGGAGCTGTTTCTT.

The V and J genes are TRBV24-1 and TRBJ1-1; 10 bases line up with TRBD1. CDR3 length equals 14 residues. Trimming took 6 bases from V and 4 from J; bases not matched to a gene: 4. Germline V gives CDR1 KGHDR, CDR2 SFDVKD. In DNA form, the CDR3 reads TGTGCCACCAGTAAGGGACAGGGGATCACTGAAGCTTTCTTT. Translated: CATSKGQGITEAFF.

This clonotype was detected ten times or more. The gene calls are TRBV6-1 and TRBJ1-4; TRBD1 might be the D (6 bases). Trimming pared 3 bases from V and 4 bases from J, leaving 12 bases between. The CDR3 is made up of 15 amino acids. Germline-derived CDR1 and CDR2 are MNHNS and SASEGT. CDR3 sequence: CASSDRQDVNEKLFF. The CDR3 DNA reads TGTGCCAGCAGTGATAGACAGGACGTTAATGAAAAACTGTTTTTT.

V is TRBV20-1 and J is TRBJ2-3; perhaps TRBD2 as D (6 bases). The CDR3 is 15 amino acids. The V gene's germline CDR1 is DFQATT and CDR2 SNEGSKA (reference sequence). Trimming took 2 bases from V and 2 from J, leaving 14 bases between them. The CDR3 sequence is CSARRTEGVTDTQYF. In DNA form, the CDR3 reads TGCAGTGCTAGAAGAACGGAGGGCGTCACAGATACGCAGTATTTT.

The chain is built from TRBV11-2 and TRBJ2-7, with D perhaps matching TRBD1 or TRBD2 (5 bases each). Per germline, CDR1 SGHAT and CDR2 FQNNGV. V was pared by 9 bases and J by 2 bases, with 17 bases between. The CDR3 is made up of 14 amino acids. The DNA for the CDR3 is TGTGCCAGTATCTCCGGGACCGATACCTACGAGCAGTACTTC. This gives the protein CASISGTDTYEQYF.

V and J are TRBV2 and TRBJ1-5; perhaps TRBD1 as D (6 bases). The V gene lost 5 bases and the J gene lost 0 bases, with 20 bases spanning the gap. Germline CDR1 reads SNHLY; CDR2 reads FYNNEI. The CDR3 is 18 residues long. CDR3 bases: TGTGCCAGCAGTCAAGTCAGTACAGGGACCTCTAGCAATCAGCCCCAGCATTTT. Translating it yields CASSQVSTGTSSNQPQHF.

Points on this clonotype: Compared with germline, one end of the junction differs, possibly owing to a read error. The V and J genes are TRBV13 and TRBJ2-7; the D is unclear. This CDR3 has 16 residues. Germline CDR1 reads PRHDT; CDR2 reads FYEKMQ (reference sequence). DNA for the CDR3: TGTGCCAGCAGCCCACATTCTAGTATGAGCTCCTACGTGCAGTACTTC. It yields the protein CASSPHSSMSSYVQYF.

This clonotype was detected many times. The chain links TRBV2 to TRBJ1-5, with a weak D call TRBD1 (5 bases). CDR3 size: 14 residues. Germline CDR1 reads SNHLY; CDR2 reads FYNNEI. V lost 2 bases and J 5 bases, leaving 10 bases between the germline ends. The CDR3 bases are TGTGCCAGCAGTGAACAAGGGGCTGATCAGCCCCAGCATTTT. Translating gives CASSEQGADQPQHF.

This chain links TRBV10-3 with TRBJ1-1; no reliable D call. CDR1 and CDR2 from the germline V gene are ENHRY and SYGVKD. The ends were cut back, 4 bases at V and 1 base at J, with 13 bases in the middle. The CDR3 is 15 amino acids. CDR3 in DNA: TGTGCCATCAGTGGGCCGGGAGGAGCGAACACTGAAGCTTTCTTT. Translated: CAISGPGGANTEAFF.

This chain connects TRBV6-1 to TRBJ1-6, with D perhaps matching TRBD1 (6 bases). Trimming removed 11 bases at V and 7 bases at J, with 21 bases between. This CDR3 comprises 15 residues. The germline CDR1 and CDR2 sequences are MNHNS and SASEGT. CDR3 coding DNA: TGTGCCGCAGGTAGCGGGAGGGACAACAATTCACCCCTCCACTTT. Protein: CAAGSGRDNNSPLHF.

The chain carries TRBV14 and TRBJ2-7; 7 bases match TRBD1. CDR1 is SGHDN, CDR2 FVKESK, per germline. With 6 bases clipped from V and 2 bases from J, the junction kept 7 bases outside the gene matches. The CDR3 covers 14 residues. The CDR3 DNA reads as TGTGCCAGCAGGGCAACAGGGGCGACCTACGAGCAGTACTTC. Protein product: CASRATGATYEQYF.

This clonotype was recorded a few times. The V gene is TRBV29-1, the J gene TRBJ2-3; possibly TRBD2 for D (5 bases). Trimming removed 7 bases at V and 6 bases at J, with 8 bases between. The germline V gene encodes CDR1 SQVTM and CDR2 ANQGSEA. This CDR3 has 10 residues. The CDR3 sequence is CSAWRDTQYF. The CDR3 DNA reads TGCAGCGCGTGGAGGGATACGCAGTATTTT.

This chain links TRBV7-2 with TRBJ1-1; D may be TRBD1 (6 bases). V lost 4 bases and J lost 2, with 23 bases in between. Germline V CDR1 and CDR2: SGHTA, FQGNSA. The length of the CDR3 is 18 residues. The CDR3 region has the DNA TGTGCCAGCAGCTCAGGGGTTCGCTCGGCAGGGTATAACACTGAAGCTTTCTTT. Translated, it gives CASSSGVRSAGYNTEAFF. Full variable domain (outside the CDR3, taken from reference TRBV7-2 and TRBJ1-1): GAGVSQSPSNKVTEKGKDVELRCDPISGHTALYWYRQSLGQGLEFLIYFQGNSAPDKSGLPSDRFSAERTGGSVSTLTIQRTQQEDSAVYLCASSSGVRSAGYNTEAFFGQGTRLTVV.

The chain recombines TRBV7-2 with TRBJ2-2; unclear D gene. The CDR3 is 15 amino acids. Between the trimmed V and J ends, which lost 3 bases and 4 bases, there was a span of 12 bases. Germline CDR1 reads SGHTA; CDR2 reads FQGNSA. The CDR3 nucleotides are TGTGCCAGCAGCTTCTTCAGGTCAGGCACCGGGGAGCTGTTTTTT. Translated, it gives CASSFFRSGTGELFF. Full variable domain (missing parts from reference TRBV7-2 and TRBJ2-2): GAGVSQSPSNKVTEKGKDVELRCDPISGHTALYWYRQSLGQGLEFLIYFQGNSAPDKSGLPSDRFSAERTGGSVSTLTIQRTQQEDSAVYLCASSFFRSGTGELFFGEGSRLTVL.

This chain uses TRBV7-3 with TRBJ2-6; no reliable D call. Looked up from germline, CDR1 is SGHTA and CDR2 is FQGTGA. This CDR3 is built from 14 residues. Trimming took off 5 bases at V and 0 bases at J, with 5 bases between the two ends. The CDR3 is CASSRHSGANVLTF. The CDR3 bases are TGTGCCAGCAGCCGACACTCTGGGGCCAACGTCCTGACTTTC.